The 5 T cell receptor beta chains presented below share a single source sample, sequenced in a study of response to subunit inactivated influenza vaccine. One entry per CDR3 protein, called by TCRdb with MiXCR from the RT-PCR reads. The sample includes roughly 500,000 distinct CDR3 sequences, roughly a quarter of them seen just once. These sequences were also reported in another study, on T cells expressing NK-cell markers. That report notes: TCR beta libraries carry UMIs added by 5'RACE template switching.

The sample here was CD4+ T cells sorted from PBMCs, taken approximately 12 days after vaccination. Receptors were obtained from a man aged 50 to 60 who received an inactivated influenza vaccine.

This chain uses TRBV6-2 or TRBV6-3 with TRBJ2-2; TRBD1 is a possible D gene (6 bases). The V gene's germline CDR1 is MNHEY and CDR2 SVGEGT. This CDR3 has 15 residues. V lost 5 bases and J lost 2, with 12 bases in between. The CDR3: CASSVDRLNTGELFF. The CDR3 coding sequence is TGTGCCAGCAGTGTAGACAGGCTTAACACCGGGGAGCTGTTTTTT.

V is TRBV5-1 and J is TRBJ2-4; D could derive from TRBD1 or TRBD2 (5 bases each). This CDR3 has 14 amino acids. Deletions cut 2 bases from V and 8 bases from J, with 14 bases between. Germline CDR1 reads SGHRS; CDR2 reads YFSETQ. The CDR3 DNA reads TGCGCCAGCAGCTTTGAACCGGGACGGGACATTCAGTACTTC. Protein: CASSFEPGRDIQYF.

The rearrangement joins TRBV5-1 to TRBJ1-1; perhaps TRBD1 as D (5 bases). The CDR3 loop spans 14 amino acids. Germline V gene data show CDR1 as SGHRS and CDR2 as YFSETQ. V lost 0 bases to trimming and J lost 3 bases, with 9 bases between them. The CDR3 nucleotides are TGCGCCAGCAGCTTGGGGGGACCCCACACTGAAGCTTTCTTT. Translating gives CASSLGGPHTEAFF. Complete variable domain (other parts from reference TRBV5-1 and TRBJ1-1): KAGVTQTPRYLIKTRGQQVTLSCSPISGHRSVSWYQQTPGQGLQFLFEYFSETQRNKGNFPGRFSGRQFSNSRSEMNVSTLELGDSALYLCASSLGGPHTEAFFGQGTRLTVV.

The CDR3 bases are TGTGCCAGCAGTTCCATGACAGGGTTTAATGAAAAACTGTTTTTT. Residues: CASSSMTGFNEKLFF. This chain uses TRBV12-3 or TRBV12-4 with TRBJ1-4, with 7 bases matching TRBD1. V was clipped by 4 bases and J by 4 bases; unmatched bases: 6. This CDR3 contains 15 residues.

The V call is TRBV18, the J call TRBJ2-1, with 8 bases aligning to TRBD1. Germline loops: CDR1 KGHSH, CDR2 LQKENI. With V trimmed by 0 bases and J by 3 bases, 7 bases remained unmatched. The length of the CDR3 is 17 residues. DNA of the CDR3: TGTGCCAGCTCACCACCGTACAGGACAGGGTACTACAATGAGCAGTTCTTC. This translates into CASSPPYRTGYYNEQFF.